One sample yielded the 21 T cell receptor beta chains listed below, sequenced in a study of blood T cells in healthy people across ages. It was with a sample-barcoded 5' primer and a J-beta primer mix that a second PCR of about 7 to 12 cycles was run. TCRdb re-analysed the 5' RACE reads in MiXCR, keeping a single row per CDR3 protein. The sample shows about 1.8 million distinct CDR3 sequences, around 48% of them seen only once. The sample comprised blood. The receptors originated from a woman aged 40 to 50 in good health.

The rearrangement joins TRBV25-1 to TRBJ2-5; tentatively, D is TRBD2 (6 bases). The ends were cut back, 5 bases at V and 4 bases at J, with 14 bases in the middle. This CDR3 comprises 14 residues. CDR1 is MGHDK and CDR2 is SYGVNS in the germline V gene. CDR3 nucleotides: TGTGCCAGCAGTCATCACGGAGGGGTAGAGACCCAGTACTTC. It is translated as CASSHHGGVETQYF.

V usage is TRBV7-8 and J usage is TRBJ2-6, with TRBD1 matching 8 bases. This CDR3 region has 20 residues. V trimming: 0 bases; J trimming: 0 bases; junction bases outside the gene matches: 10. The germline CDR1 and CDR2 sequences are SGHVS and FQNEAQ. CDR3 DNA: TGTGCCAGCAGCTTAGCGGTAGTCGGACAGGGAAGCTCTGGGGCCAACGTCCTGACTTTC. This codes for CASSLAVVGQGSSGANVLTF.

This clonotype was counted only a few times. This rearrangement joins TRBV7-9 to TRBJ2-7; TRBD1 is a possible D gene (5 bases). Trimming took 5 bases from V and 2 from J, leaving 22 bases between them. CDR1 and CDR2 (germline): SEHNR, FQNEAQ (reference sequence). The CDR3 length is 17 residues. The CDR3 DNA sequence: TGTGCCAGCAGCCCCAATAATCGCCGGACAATCACCTACGAGCAGTACTTC. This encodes CASSPNNRRTITYEQYF.

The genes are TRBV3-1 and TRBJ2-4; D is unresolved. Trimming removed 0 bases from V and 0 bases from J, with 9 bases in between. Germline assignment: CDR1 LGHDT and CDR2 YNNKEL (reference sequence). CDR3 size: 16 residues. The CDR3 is CASSQDPPIAKNIQYF. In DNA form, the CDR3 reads TGTGCCAGCAGCCAAGATCCTCCGATAGCCAAAAACATTCAGTACTTC.

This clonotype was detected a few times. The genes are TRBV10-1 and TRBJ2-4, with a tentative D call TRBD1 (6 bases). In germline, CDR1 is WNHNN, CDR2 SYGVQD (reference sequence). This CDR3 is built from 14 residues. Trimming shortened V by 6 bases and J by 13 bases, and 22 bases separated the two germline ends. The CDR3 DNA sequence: TGCGCCAGCAGCTCACCGGGACAATTCCCAAAGCAGTACTTC. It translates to CASSSPGQFPKQYF.

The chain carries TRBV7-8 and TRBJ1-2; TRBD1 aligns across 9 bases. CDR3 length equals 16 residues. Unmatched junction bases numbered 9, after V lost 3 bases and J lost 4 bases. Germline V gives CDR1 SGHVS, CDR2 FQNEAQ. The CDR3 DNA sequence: TGTGCCAGCAGCTTTATCCCGGGACAGGGTATCTATGGCTACACCTTC. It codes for CASSFIPGQGIYGYTF.

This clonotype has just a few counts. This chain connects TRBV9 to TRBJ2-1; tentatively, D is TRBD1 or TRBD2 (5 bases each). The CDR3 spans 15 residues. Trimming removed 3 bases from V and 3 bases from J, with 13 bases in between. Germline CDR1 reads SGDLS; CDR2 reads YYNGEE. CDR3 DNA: TGTGCCAGCAGCGGTCGGGACCAGGACTACAATGAGCAGTTCTTC. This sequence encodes CASSGRDQDYNEQFF.

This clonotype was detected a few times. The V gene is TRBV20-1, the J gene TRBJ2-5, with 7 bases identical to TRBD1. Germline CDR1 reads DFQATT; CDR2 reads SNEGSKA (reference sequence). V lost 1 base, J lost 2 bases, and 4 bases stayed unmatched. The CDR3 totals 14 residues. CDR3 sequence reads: CSARGGTDQETQYF. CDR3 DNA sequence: TGCAGTGCTAGAGGAGGGACAGATCAAGAGACCCAGTACTTC.

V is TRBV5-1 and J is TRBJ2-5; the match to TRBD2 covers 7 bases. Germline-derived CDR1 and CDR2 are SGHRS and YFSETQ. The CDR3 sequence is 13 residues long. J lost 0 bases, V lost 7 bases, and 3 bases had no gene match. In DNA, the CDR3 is TGCGCCAGCTGGGGGGGGAACCAAGAGACCCAGTACTTC. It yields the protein CASWGGNQETQYF.

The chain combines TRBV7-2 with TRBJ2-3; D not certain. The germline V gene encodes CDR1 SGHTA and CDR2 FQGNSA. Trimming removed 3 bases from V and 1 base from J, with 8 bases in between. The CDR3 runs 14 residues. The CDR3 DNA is TGTGCCAGCAGCTTGCAGGCGCGCACAGATACGCAGTATTTT. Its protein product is CASSLQARTDTQYF.

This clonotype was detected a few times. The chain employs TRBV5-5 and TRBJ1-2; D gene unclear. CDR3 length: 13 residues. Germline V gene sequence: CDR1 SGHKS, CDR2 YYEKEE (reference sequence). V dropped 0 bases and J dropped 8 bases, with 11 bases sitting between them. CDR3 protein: CASSLVKGVGYTF. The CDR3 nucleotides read TGTGCCAGCAGCTTGGTGAAGGGAGTAGGCTACACCTTC.

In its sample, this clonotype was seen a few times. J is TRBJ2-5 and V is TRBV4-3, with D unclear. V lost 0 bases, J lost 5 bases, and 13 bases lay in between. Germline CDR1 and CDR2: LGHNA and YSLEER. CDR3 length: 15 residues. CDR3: CASSQDRARAETQYF. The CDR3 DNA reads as TGCGCCAGCAGCCAAGATAGGGCTAGGGCGGAGACCCAGTACTTC.

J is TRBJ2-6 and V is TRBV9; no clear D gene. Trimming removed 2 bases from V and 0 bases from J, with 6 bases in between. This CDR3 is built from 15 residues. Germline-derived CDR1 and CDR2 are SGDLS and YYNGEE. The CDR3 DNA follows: TGTGCCAGCAGCGTTGATATCTCTGGGGCCAACGTCCTGACTTTC. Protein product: CASSVDISGANVLTF. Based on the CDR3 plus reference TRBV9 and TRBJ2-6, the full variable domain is DSGVTQTPKHLITATGQRVTLRCSPRSGDLSVYWYQQSLDQGLQFLIQYYNGEERAKGNILERFSAQQFPDLHSELNLSSLELGDSALYFCASSVDISGANVLTFGAGSRLTVL.

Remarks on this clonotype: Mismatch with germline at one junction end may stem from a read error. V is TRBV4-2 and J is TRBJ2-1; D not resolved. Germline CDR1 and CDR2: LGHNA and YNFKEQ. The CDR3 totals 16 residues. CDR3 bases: TGTGCCTGCAGCCAAGAGAGGATCCCAGCCGGCAATGAGCAGTTCTTC. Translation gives CACSQERIPAGNEQFF.

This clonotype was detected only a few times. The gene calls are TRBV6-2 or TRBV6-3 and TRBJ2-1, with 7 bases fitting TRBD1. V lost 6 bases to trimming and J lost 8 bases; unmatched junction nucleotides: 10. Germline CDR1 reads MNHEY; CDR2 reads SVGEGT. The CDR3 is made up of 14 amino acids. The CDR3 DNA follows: TGTGCCAGCAGCAGACAGGGTGAAGTCGATGAGCAGTTCTTC. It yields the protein CASSRQGEVDEQFF.

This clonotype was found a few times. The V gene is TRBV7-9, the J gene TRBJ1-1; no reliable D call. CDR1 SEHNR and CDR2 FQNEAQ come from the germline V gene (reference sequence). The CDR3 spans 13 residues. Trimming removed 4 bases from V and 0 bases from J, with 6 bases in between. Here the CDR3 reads CASSSWVNTEAFF. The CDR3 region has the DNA TGTGCCAGCAGCTCTTGGGTGAACACTGAAGCTTTCTTT.

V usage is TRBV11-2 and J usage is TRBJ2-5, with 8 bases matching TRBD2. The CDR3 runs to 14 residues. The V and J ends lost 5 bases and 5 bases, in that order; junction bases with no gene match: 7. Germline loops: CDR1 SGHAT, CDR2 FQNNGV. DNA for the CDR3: TGTGCCAGCAGCGGGAGCGGGGGTCCTGAGACCCAGTACTTC. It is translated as CASSGSGGPETQYF.

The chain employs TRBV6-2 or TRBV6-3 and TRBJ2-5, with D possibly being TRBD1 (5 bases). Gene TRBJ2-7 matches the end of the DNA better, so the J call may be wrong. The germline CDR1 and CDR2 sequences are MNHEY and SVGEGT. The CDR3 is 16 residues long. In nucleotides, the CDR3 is TGTGCCAGCAGCCCGAACACACCCCGACAGCAGGGCGAGCAGTACTTC. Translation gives CASSPNTPRQQGEQYF.

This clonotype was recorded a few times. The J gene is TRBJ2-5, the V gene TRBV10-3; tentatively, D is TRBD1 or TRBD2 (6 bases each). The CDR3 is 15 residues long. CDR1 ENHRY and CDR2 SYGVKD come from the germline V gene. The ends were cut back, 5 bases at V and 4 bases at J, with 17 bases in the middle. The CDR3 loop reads CAISPGTGGGETQYF. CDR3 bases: TGTGCCATCAGTCCCGGGACTGGGGGCGGAGAGACCCAGTACTTC.

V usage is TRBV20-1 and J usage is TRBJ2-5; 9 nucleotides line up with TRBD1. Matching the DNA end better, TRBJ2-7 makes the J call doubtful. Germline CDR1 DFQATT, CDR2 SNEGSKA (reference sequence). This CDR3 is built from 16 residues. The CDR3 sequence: CSARPQRPGQGHEQYF. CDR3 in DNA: TGCAGTGCTAGACCGCAACGCCCGGGACAGGGTCACGAGCAGTACTTC.

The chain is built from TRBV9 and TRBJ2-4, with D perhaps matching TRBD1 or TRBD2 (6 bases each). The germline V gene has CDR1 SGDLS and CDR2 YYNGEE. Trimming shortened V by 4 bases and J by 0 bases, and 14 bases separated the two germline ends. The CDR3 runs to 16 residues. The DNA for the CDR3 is TGTGCCAGCAGCCCCCAGGGGACTGTAGCCAAAAACATTCAGTACTTC. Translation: CASSPQGTVAKNIQYF.